A single sample is the source of the 10 T cell receptor beta chains below, sequenced in a study of early T cells in non-severe SARS-CoV-2 infection. MiXCR, applied by TCRdb to the 5' RACE reads, yields one record per CDR3 protein. The sample lists about 64,000 distinct CDR3 sequences, roughly an eighth occurring once. The material sequenced was whole blood, taken at baseline. These receptors were obtained from an adult who was a healthcare worker with PCR-confirmed SARS-CoV-2 infection or an uninfected control (not recorded which).

This clonotype occurred a few times. The rearrangement links TRBV12-3 or TRBV12-4 to TRBJ2-7; either TRBD1 or TRBD2 may supply D (5 bases each). Trimming shortened V by 0 bases and J by 2 bases, and 17 bases separated the two germline ends. CDR3 length equals 17 residues. The CDR3 here is CASSLALLGVFAYEQYF. CDR3 nucleotides: TGTGCCAGCAGTTTAGCACTCTTGGGGGTATTTGCCTACGAGCAGTACTTC.

The rearrangement links TRBV10-3 to TRBJ2-4; D remains unclear. The CDR3 consists of 13 residues. The germline CDR1 and CDR2 sequences are ENHRY and SYGVKD. The V end lost 0 bases, the J end lost 6 bases, and 6 bases lay between the germline ends. The DNA of the CDR3 is TGTGCCATCAGTGAGTCAGGCGGAAACATTCAGTACTTC. Translation gives CAISESGGNIQYF.

The chain employs TRBV5-6 and TRBJ2-7; 8 bases align to TRBD2. The germline V gene has CDR1 SGHDT and CDR2 YYEEEE. The CDR3 is 16 residues long. Unmatched junction bases numbered 9, after V lost 4 bases and J lost 0 bases. CDR3 loop: CASSRPLAETSYEQYF. The CDR3 DNA reads as TGTGCCAGCAGCAGACCACTAGCGGAGACCTCCTACGAGCAGTACTTC.

The CDR3, as DNA: TGTGCCAGTAGTATTTTAGCATATAGCAATCAGCCCCAGCATTTT. Translated: CASSILAYSNQPQHF. The chain employs TRBV19 and TRBJ1-5; no reliable D call. V dropped 3 bases and J dropped 0 bases, with 9 bases sitting between them. The length of the CDR3 is 15 residues. Germline values: CDR1 LNHDA, CDR2 SQIVND (reference sequence).

Only a few counts were recorded for this clonotype. The chain recombines TRBV2 with TRBJ2-1; unclear D gene. This CDR3 is built from 12 residues. Germline lookup yields CDR1 SNHLY and CDR2 FYNNEI. The ends were cut back, 7 bases at V and 15 bases at J, with 19 bases in the middle. CDR3 region: CASTEGLSLWFF. CDR3 DNA sequence: TGTGCCAGCACCGAAGGGCTTTCCCTGTGGTTCTTC. The whole variable domain, filled in from reference TRBV2 and TRBJ2-1, reads EPEVTQTPSHQVTQMGQEVILRCVPISNHLYFYWYRQILGQKVEFLVSFYNNEISEKSEIFDDQFSVERPDGSNFTLKIRSTKLEDSAMYFCASTEGLSLWFFGPGTRLTVL.

The J gene is TRBJ2-3, the V gene TRBV12-3 or TRBV12-4; unclear D gene. The CDR3 extends over 16 amino acids. The V and J ends lost 2 bases and 0 bases respectively, with 12 bases between them. CDR3 amino acids: CASSLLGFPSTDTQYF. The CDR3 nucleotides read TGTGCCAGCAGTTTATTGGGTTTCCCTAGCACAGATACGCAGTATTTT.

V gene TRBV9 combines with J gene TRBJ1-2; the D is unclear. The V and J ends lost 4 bases and 4 bases respectively, with 14 bases between them. The germline CDR1 and CDR2 sequences are SGDLS and YYNGEE. There are 14 residues in the CDR3. The CDR3 reads CASSPPGDPYGYTF. The DNA for the CDR3 is TGTGCCAGCAGCCCTCCGGGAGACCCCTATGGCTACACCTTC. Variable domain in full (rest from reference TRBV9 and TRBJ1-2): DSGVTQTPKHLITATGQRVTLRCSPRSGDLSVYWYQQSLDQGLQFLIQYYNGEERAKGNILERFSAQQFPDLHSELNLSSLELGDSALYFCASSPPGDPYGYTFGSGTRLTVV.

This clonotype was counted ten times or more. This chain joins TRBV4-3 and TRBJ2-1; 16 bases fit TRBD2. CDR1 LGHNA and CDR2 YSLEER come from the germline V gene. The CDR3 covers 17 residues. V gave up 4 bases and J gave up 5 bases; unmatched junction bases: 5. The CDR3 DNA sequence: TGCGCCAGCAGCCGGGGACTAGCGGGAGGGGGGAACAATGAGCAGTTCTTC. Protein: CASSRGLAGGGNNEQFF.

In its sample, this clonotype was seen many times. V is TRBV12-3 or TRBV12-4 and J is TRBJ2-1, with D unclear. The CDR3 consists of 12 residues. V was trimmed by 4 bases and J by 10 bases, leaving 11 bases between them. The CDR3 protein is CASSSSISEQFF. As DNA, the CDR3 is TGTGCCAGCAGTTCCAGTATTTCCGAGCAGTTCTTC.

V gene TRBV29-1 combines with J gene TRBJ2-3, with 7 bases matching TRBD2. The length of the CDR3 is 18 residues. Germline V gene lookup returns CDR1 SQVTM and CDR2 ANQGSEA. V was pared by 0 bases and J by 4 bases, with 16 bases of the junction left unmatched. The chain's CDR3 is CSVEDPSSGKGRADTQYF. CDR3 coding DNA: TGCAGCGTTGAAGACCCGTCTAGCGGAAAAGGGAGGGCAGATACGCAGTATTTT.